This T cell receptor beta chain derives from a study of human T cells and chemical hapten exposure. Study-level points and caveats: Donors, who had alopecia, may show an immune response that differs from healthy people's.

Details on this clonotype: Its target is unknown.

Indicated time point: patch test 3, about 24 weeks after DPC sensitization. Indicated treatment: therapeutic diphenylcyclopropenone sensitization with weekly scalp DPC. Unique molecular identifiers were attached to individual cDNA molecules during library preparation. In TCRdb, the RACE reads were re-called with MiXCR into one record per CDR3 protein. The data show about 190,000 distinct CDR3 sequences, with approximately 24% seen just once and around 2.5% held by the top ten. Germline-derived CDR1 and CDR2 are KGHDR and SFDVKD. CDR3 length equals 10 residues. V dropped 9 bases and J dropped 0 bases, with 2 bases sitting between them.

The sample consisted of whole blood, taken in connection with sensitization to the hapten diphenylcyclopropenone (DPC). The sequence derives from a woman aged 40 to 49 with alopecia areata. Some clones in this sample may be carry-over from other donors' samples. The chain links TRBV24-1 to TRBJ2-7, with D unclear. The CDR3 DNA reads TGTGCCACCTCCTCCTACGAGCAGTACTTC. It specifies CATSSYEQYF.